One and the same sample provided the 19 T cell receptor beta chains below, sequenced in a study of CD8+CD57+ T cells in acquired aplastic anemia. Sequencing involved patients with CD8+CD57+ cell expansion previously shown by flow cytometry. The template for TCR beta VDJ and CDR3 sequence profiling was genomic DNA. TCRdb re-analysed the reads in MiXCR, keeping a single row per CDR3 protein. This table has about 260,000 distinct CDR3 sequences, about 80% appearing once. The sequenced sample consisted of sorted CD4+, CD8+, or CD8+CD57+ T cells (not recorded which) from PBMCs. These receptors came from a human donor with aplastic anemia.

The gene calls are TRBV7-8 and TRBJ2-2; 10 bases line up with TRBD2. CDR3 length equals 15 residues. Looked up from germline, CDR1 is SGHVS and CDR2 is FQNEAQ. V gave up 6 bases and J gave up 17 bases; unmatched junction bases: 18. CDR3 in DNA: TGTGCCAGCAGTGTAGCGGGAGGTCACAATACGCAGTATTTTTTT. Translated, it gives CASSVAGGHNTQYFF.

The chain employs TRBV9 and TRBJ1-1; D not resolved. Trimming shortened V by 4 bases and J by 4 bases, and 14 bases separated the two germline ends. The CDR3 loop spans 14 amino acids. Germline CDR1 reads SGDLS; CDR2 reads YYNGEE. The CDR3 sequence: CASSFQVTGTEAFF. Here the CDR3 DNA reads TGTGCCAGCAGCTTCCAGGTCACGGGCACTGAAGCTTTCTTT.

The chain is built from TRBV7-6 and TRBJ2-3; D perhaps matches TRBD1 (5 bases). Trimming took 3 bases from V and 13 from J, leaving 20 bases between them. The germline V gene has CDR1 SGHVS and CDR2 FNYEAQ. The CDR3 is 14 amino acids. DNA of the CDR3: TGTGCCAGCAGCTTGGCCGGAACCCCGGACACGGAGTATTTT. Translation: CASSLAGTPDTEYF.

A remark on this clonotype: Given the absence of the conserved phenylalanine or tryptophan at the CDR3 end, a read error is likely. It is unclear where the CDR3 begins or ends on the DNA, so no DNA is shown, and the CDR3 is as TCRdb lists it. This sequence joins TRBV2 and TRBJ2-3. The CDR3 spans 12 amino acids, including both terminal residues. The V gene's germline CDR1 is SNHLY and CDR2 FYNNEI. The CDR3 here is CASSEGSNDTYY.

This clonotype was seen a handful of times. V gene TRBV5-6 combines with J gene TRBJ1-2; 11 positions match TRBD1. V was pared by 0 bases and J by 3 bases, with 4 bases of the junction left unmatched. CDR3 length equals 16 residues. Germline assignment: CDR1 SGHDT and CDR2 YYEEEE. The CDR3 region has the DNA TGTGCCAGCAGCTTGGGGACAGGGGGCGCCGACTATGGCTACACCTTC. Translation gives CASSLGTGGADYGYTF. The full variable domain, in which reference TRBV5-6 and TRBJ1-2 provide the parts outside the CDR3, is DAGVTQSPTHLIKTRGQQVTLRCSPKSGHDTVSWYQQALGQGPQFIFQYYEEEERQRGNFPDRFSGHQFPNYSSELNVNALLLGDSALYLCASSLGTGGADYGYTFGSGTRLTVV.

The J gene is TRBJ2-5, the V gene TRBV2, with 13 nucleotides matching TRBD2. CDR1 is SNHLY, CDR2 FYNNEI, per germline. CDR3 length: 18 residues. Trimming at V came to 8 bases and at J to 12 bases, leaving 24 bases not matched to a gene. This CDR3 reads CASPLSGTSGEGPETEYF. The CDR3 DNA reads TGTGCCAGCCCTCTTTCCGGGACTAGCGGGGAGGGTCCAGAGACAGAGTACTTC.

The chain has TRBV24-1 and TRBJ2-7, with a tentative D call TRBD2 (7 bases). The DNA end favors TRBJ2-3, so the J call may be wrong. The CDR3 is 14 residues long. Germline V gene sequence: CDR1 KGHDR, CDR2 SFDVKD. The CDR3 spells CATPKGGGCYTQYF. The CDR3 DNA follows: TGTGCCACCCCTAAGGGGGGGGGCTGCTACACGCAGTATTTT.

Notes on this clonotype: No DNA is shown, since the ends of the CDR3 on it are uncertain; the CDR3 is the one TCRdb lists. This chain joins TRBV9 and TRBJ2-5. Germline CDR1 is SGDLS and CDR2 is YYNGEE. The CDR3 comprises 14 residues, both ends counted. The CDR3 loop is CASGGAGNLQYFDF.

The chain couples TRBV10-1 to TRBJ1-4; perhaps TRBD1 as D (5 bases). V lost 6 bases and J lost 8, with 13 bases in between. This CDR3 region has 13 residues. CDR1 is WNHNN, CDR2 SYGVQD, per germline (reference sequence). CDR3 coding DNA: TGCGCCAGCAGCCCAATGGGGCGCGAAAAACTGTTTTTT. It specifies CASSPMGREKLFF.

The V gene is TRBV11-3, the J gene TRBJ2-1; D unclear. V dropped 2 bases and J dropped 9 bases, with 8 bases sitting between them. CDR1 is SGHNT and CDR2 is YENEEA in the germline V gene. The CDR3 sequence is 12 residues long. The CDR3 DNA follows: TGTGCCAGCAGCTTAACTGTGCGTGAGCAGTTCTTC. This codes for CASSLTVREQFF.

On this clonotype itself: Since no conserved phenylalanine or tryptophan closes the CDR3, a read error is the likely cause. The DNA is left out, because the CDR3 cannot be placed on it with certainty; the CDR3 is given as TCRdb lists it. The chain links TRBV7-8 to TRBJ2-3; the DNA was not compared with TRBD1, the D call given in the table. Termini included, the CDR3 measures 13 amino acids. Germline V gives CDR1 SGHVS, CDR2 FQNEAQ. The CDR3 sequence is CASSYGADDTAYS.

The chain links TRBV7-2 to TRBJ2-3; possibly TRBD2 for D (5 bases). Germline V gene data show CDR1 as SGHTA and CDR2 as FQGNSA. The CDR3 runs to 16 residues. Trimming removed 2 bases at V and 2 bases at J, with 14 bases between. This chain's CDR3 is CASSLRRPGPTDTQYF. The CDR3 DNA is TGTGCCAGCAGCTTACGGAGGCCCGGGCCCACAGATACGCAGTATTTT.

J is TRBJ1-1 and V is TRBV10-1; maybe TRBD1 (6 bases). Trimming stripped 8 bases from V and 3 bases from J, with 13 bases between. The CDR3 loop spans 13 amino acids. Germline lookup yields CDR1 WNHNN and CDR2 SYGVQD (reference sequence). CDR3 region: CASGRQEDTEAFF. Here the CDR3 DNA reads TGCGCCAGCGGGAGACAGGAGGACACTGAAGCTTTCTTT.

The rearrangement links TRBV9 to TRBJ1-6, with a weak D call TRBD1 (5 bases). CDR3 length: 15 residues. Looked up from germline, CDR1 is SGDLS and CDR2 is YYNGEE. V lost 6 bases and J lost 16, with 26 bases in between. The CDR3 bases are TGTGCCAGCACCCAACTAGCGGGGCCGAACAATCAGCTCCACTTT. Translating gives CASTQLAGPNNQLHF.

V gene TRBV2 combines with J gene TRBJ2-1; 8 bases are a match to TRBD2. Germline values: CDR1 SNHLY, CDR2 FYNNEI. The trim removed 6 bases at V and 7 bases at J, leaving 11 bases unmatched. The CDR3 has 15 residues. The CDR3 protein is CASSVSSSGVNEQFF. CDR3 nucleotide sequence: TGTGCCAGCAGCGTAAGTAGTAGCGGGGTGAATGAGCAGTTCTTC.

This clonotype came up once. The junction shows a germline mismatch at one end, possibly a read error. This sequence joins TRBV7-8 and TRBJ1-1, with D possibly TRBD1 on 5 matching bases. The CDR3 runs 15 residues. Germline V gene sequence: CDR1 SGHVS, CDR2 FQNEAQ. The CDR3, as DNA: TGTACCAGCAGGAGGGGCGAGAATCCCACCCCTCCACTTTTCTTT. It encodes CTSRRGENPTPPLFF.

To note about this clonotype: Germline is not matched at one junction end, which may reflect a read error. The CDR3 region has the DNA TGTGCCAGCAGCTTTCAAAGAAGCGGGGGGTGCGAGGAGTACTTC. Amino acids: CASSFQRSGGCEEYF. The chain joins TRBV7-9 to TRBJ2-7; TRBD2 matches at 9 bases. CDR1 and CDR2 (germline): SEHNR, FQNEAQ (reference sequence). CDR3 length: 15 residues.

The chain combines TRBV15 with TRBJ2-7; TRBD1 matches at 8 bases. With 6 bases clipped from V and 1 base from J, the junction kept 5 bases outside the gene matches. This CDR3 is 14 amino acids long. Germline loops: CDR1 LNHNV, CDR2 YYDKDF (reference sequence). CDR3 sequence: CATSRQGKSYEQYF. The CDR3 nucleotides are TGTGCCACCAGTAGACAGGGGAAATCCTACGAGCAGTACTTC.

The CDR3 coding sequence is TGTGCCAGCAGCGTTCATCCAGCCCGAAATGCCCTTTCCTACGAGCAGTACGTC. Translated, it gives CASSVHPARNALSYEQYV. J is TRBJ2-7 and V is TRBV9, with unresolved D. V gave up 2 bases and J gave up 1 base, with 22 bases separating them. The CDR3 length is 18 residues. The germline V gene has CDR1 SGDLS and CDR2 YYNGEE.